This T cell receptor (beta chain) derives from a study of spatial heterogeneity in lung cancer. TCRdb used MiXCR to reprocess the 5' RACE reads, holding one entry per CDR3 protein. The table shows roughly 100,000 distinct CDR3 sequences, with roughly 10% occurring only once. The time point here: sample taken at primary tumor resection. Unsorted whole RNA samples from tumor, nontumor lung or frozen PBMC were sequenced. The CDR3 covers 13 residues. Trimming took off 4 bases at V and 8 bases at J, with 11 bases between the two ends. The germline V gene encodes CDR1 ENHRY and CDR2 SYGVKD. The rearrangement joins TRBV10-3 to TRBJ1-4; perhaps TRBD1 as D (5 bases). Material: PBMCs, obtained at surgery. The sequence came from a male donor with early-stage non-small cell lung cancer. This CDR3 is CAISARDQEKLFF. CDR3 nucleotide sequence: TGTGCCATCAGTGCCAGGGATCAAGAAAAACTGTTTTTT.